The sequence of this TCR beta chain was determined in a study of shared clonotypes between healthy human individuals. Study outcomes and limitations: Researchers found naive subsets generally carried larger estimated richness than memory subsets.

This clone has a single count. The antigen remains unidentified. Libraries were prepared by immunoSEQ multiplex PCR; TCRdb keeps only in-frame clonotypes and omits some of them. The sample carries over 750,000 clones, about 96% recorded once. Only CD45RO-negative cells positively selected for CCR7 counted as naive CD8 cells, so terminally differentiated effector memory CD45RA+ cells were excluded. The specimen sequenced was naive CD8+ T cells sorted from blood. This clonotype was obtained from a man aged 30 to 45 in good health.

The CDR3 nucleotides are TGTGCCAGCAGTGAAGCGCTAAGGCAAGCGAACACTGAAGCTTTCTTT. Amino acids: CASSEALRQANTEAFF. V and J are TRBV2 and TRBJ1-1; no clear D gene. V was shortened by 0 bases and J by 1 base, with 12 bases between the two germline ends. Per the germline V gene, CDR1 is SNHLY and CDR2 is FYNNEI. The CDR3 is 16 residues long.